Below, one T cell receptor beta chain is given with its context. Reverse transcription of roughly 0.45 to 1 ug RNA used random hexamers. MiXCR, applied by TCRdb to the immunoSEQ multiplex PCR reads, yields one record per CDR3 protein. The sample contains 180,000 or so distinct CDR3 sequences, about 95% of which appear only once. The data derive from a study of CD8 T cells in Susac syndrome. Trimming cost V 3 bases and J 2 bases, with 6 bases left between them. The CDR3 is made up of 12 amino acids. Germline-derived CDR1 and CDR2 are DFQATT and SNEGSKA (reference sequence). High-throughput TCR beta sequencing covered peripheral CD8+ and CD4+ T cells.

The sequenced sample consisted of CD4+ T cells from PBMCs. The origin of this receptor is a human donor in good health. The genes are TRBV20-1 and TRBJ2-3; no clear D gene. Written as DNA, the CDR3 is TGCAGTGCTAGTCCGGACACAGATACGCAGTATTTT. It codes for CSASPDTDTQYF.